Sequencing of this T cell receptor beta chain was carried out in a study of OX40 agonist ivuxolimab in advanced cancers. Study in general: 30% to 40% of patients had received prior checkpoint inhibitor therapy. Overall study results and limits: The study observed clonal expansion of CD4+ and CD8+ blood T cells by week 6 at 0.1 to 3.0 mg/kg.

Germline lookup yields CDR1 MNHNY and CDR2 SVGAGI (reference sequence). This CDR3 comprises 11 residues. V was shortened by 9 bases and J by 9 bases, with 14 bases between the two germline ends. TCRdb's copy holds only in-frame clones and misses some; the assay was immunoSEQ multiplex PCR. The sample yields about 38,000 clones, roughly nine tenths seen once. Remarks on this clone: Its specificity is not known.

Sampling of blood occurred at baseline, cycle 4 day 1, and cycle 7 day 1. Sequenced here: CD4+ or CD8+ T cells sorted from blood, sampled in a trial of the OX40 agonist ivuxolimab. The rearrangement joins TRBV6-6 to TRBJ1-1, with no clear D. The clonotype comes from an adult with an advanced solid tumor such as melanoma, head and neck, liver or kidney cancer. The CDR3: CASRLGIKAFF. In DNA, the CDR3 is TGTGCCAGTCGGTTAGGGATCAAAGCTTTCTTT.